This is a list of T cell receptor beta chains from one sample in a study of T cell changes during pregnancy in multiple sclerosis. Here immunoSEQ multiplex PCR was the method, and the copy in TCRdb shows in-frame clones only, minus some. Among some 81,000 clones listed, 89% were seen once. Here the sequenced sample was peripheral blood, taken before pregnancy. The receptors originated from a female donor with multiple sclerosis, enrolled in a pregnancy study. Each CDR3 is given with its conserved first and last residue. A D gene is named only where the DNA matches it firmly. Clone size is shown for a subset of rows, as once, few, many or a class of expanded clone.

V gene,clone size,J gene,D gene,CDR3 protein,CDR3 DNA
TRBV7-9,NA,TRBJ1-1,NA,CASSFQGRATEAFF,TGTGCCAGCAGCTTCCAGGGTCGGGCCACTGAAGCTTTCTTT
TRBV4-2,once,TRBJ2-6,NA,CASSQEGPASGANVLTF,TGTGCCAGCAGCCAAGAGGGCCCTGCCTCTGGGGCCAACGTCCTGACTTTC
TRBV5-1,NA,TRBJ2-1,TRBD2,CASSWGLAGGSSYNEQFF,TGCGCCAGCAGCTGGGGACTAGCGGGGGGGAGCTCCTACAATGAGCAGTTCTTC
TRBV5-1,NA,TRBJ2-2,TRBD1,CASSSQPGQGSNTGELFF,TGCGCCAGCAGCTCCCAGCCGGGACAGGGCTCGAACACCGGGGAGCTGTTTTTT
TRBV2,NA,TRBJ1-1,TRBD1,CASSEDGTAEAFF,TGTGCCAGCAGTGAAGACGGGACAGCCGAAGCTTTCTTT
TRBV19,NA,TRBJ1-1,NA,CASTPGQSFGGTEAFF,TGTGCCAGTACCCCTGGACAGAGCTTTGGGGGAACTGAAGCTTTCTTT
TRBV9,once,TRBJ2-2,NA,CASSATGQLENTGELFF,TGTGCCAGCAGCGCCACCGGACAGCTAGAGAACACCGGGGAGCTGTTTTTT
TRBV7-2,NA,TRBJ1-5,NA,CASSLGLGEGNQPQHF,TGTGCCAGCAGCTTAGGTTTGGGGGAGGGCAATCAGCCCCAGCATTTT
TRBV18,NA,TRBJ2-5,NA,CASSPPSTQETQYF,TGTGCCAGCTCACCACCTAGCACACAAGAGACCCAGTACTTC
TRBV2,NA,TRBJ2-1,TRBD2,CASSERSGGGNEQFF,TGTGCCAGCAGTGAACGAAGCGGGGGCGGGAATGAGCAGTTCTTC
TRBV5-6,NA,TRBJ1-2,TRBD1,CASRNTRTGGLNYGYTF,TGTGCCAGCAGAAACACACGGACAGGGGGACTCAACTATGGCTACACCTTC
TRBV7-6,NA,TRBJ2-7,NA,CASSLGPGPTYEQYF,TGTGCCAGCAGCTTAGGGCCAGGCCCAACCTACGAGCAGTACTTC
TRBV7-3,NA,TRBJ2-6,NA,CASRSRETGANVLTF,TGTGCCAGCAGATCCAGGGAAACTGGGGCCAACGTCCTGACTTTC
TRBV7-9,NA,TRBJ2-7,NA,CASSTAGYEQYF,TGTGCCAGCAGCACTGCAGGCTACGAGCAGTACTTC
TRBV18,NA,TRBJ2-1,TRBD1,CASSPGQGYNEQFF,TGTGCCAGCTCACCGGGACAGGGTTACAATGAGCAGTTCTTC
TRBV5-4,once,TRBJ2-7,TRBD1,CASSEGQTHEQYF,TGTGCCAGCAGCGAGGGACAGACCCACGAGCAGTACTTC
TRBV5-1,NA,TRBJ1-1,TRBD1,CASSLQGGNTEAFF,TGCGCCAGCAGCTTGCAGGGGGGGAACACTGAAGCTTTCTTT
TRBV6-5,medium-sized,TRBJ1-1,NA,CAVSPLSGEEAFF,TGTGCCGTCTCCCCCCTGTCCGGGGAGGAAGCTTTCTTT
TRBV18,NA,TRBJ2-7,TRBD1,CASSPRTGELYYEQYF,TGTGCCAGCTCACCAAGAACAGGGGAACTTTATTACGAGCAGTACTTC
TRBV14,NA,TRBJ1-3,TRBD1,CASSTRTGGNTIYF,TGTGCCAGCAGCACGCGGACAGGGGGAAACACCATATATTTT
TRBV5-4,NA,TRBJ1-6,TRBD1,CASSLGLQGAGSPLHF,TGTGCCAGCAGCTTGGGGTTACAGGGGGCAGGATCACCCCTCCACTTT
TRBV27,few,TRBJ1-6,NA,CASSRRVFDPNYNSPLHF,TGTGCCAGCAGCCGCAGGGTATTCGATCCGAACTATAATTCACCCCTCCACTTT
TRBV2,NA,TRBJ1-5,NA,CASSEASVAQHF,TGTGCCAGCAGTGAAGCATCGGTTGCCCAGCATTTT
TRBV7-9,once,TRBJ1-4,NA,CASSQGAADEKLFF,TGTGCCAGCAGCCAAGGGGCGGCCGATGAAAAACTGTTTTTT
TRBV2,NA,TRBJ2-3,NA,CAGQQVVSTDTQYF,TGTGCCGGGCAACAGGTTGTTAGCACAGATACGCAGTATTTT
TRBV30,NA,TRBJ1-3,TRBD1,CAWERQGLYTIYF,TGTGCCTGGGAGCGACAGGGGTTATACACCATATATTTT